Each of the 16 T cell receptor beta chains below was sequenced from the same sample in a study of T-cell reconstitution after alpha-beta-depleted transplantation in children. This sample's TCRbeta library carried unique molecular identifier barcodes. Each CDR3 protein gets one entry after TCRdb re-called the PCR reads with MiXCR. In the table there are some 830,000 distinct CDR3 sequences, 15% to 20% of which are singletons. The specimen was PBMCs, mostly from graft donor cells, collected 360 days after TCRalphabeta/CD19-depleted stem cell transplant. The receptors shown here come from a male patient between 10 and 17 years old who had a stem cell transplant for acute lymphoblastic leukemia, so the T cells may come from the graft donor.

The rearrangement links TRBV6-1 to TRBJ2-2; D gene uncertain. V dropped 0 bases and J dropped 8 bases, with 10 bases sitting between them. Germline loops: CDR1 MNHNS, CDR2 SASEGT. The CDR3 covers 14 residues. CDR3 loop: CASSEAVPSGELFF. The CDR3 DNA reads TGTGCCAGCAGTGAAGCCGTCCCCTCAGGGGAGCTGTTTTTT.

The chain carries TRBV19 and TRBJ2-1; 10 bases align to TRBD2. The CDR3 runs 16 residues. The junction had 13 bases not matched to a gene; V was cut back by 4 bases and J by 10 bases. CDR1 LNHDA and CDR2 SQIVND come from the germline V gene (reference sequence). This CDR3 is CASSNSPSGGYGEQFF. DNA of the CDR3: TGTGCCAGTAGTAACTCTCCTAGCGGGGGTTACGGGGAGCAGTTCTTC. The full variable domain, in which reference TRBV19 and TRBJ2-1 provide the parts outside the CDR3, is DGGITQSPKYLFRKEGQNVTLSCEQNLNHDAMYWYRQDPGQGLRLIYYSQIVNDFQKGDIAEGYSVSREKKESFPLTVTSAQKNPTAFYLCASSNSPSGGYGEQFFGPGTRLTVL.

This clonotype was counted only a few times. The rearrangement links TRBV5-1 to TRBJ2-2; 11 positions agree with TRBD2. Germline-derived CDR1 and CDR2 are SGHRS and YFSETQ. The CDR3 contains 16 residues. Trimming at V came to 4 bases and at J to 6 bases, leaving 8 bases not matched to a gene. The CDR3 DNA is TGCGCCAGCAGCGTACTAGCGGGAGAAGTCGCCGGGGAGCTGTTTTTT. Translation gives CASSVLAGEVAGELFF.

This clonotype was picked up a small number of times. J is TRBJ2-7 and V is TRBV5-1, with TRBD2 as a possible D gene (6 bases). Germline loops: CDR1 SGHRS, CDR2 YFSETQ. The CDR3 is 16 residues long. Trimming pared 0 bases from V and 0 bases from J, leaving 13 bases between. The CDR3 spells CASSLVSMGGSYEQYF. Written as DNA, the CDR3 is TGCGCCAGCAGCTTGGTCAGTATGGGGGGCTCCTACGAGCAGTACTTC.

This clonotype came up a few times. In DNA, the CDR3 is TGCGCCAGCAGCTTGGGTTCAGGGGCTGGATACGAGCAGTACTTC. It is translated as CASSLGSGAGYEQYF. The chain combines TRBV5-1 with TRBJ2-7; possible D gene TRBD1, 6 bases. Trimming removed 0 bases from V and 4 bases from J, with 14 bases in between. This CDR3 is built from 15 residues. Germline V gene data show CDR1 as SGHRS and CDR2 as YFSETQ.

The chain recombines TRBV12-3 or TRBV12-4 with TRBJ2-2, with a weak D call TRBD2 (6 bases). Trimming pared 5 bases from V and 4 bases from J, leaving 14 bases between. CDR3 length: 15 amino acids. DNA for the CDR3: TGTGCCAGCAGTCCGGTCATGGGGGGCACCGGGGAGCTGTTTTTT. This translates into CASSPVMGGTGELFF.

The chain recombines TRBV5-1 with TRBJ1-4; 7 bases match TRBD1. J was trimmed by 5 bases and V by 1 base; bases with no gene match: 5. Germline loops: CDR1 SGHRS, CDR2 YFSETQ. The CDR3 is 15 amino acids. CDR3 nucleotides: TGCGCCAGCAGCTTGTGGGACAGCGTCAATGAAAAACTGTTTTTT. As protein: CASSLWDSVNEKLFF.

The chain carries TRBV27 and TRBJ2-7; no clear D. This CDR3 comprises 14 residues. V lost 5 bases to trimming and J lost 6 bases, with 17 bases between them. Per germline, CDR1 MNHEY and CDR2 SMNVEV (reference sequence). CDR3 sequence: CASSPYTLAPEQYF. In nucleotides, the CDR3 is TGTGCCAGCAGTCCCTATACGTTGGCACCCGAGCAGTACTTC.

This chain joins TRBV28 and TRBJ2-2; D is ambiguous. Germline V gene data show CDR1 as MDHEN and CDR2 as SYDVKM. V lost 2 bases and J 4 bases, leaving 11 bases between the germline ends. The CDR3 totals 15 residues. CDR3 nucleotide sequence: TGTGCCAGCAGTTTAATTGGTGTTAGCACCGGGGAGCTGTTTTTT. The encoded protein is CASSLIGVSTGELFF.

The chain recombines TRBV7-9 with TRBJ2-5; possibly TRBD2 for D (6 bases). The CDR3 sequence is 16 residues long. Trimming shortened V by 1 base and J by 2 bases, and 14 bases separated the two germline ends. Germline-derived CDR1 and CDR2 are SEHNR and FQNEAQ (reference sequence). CDR3 loop: CASSLGGRTQQETQYF. The CDR3 bases are TGTGCCAGCAGCTTAGGAGGGAGGACGCAACAAGAGACCCAGTACTTC.

The sample holds many counts of this clonotype. The chain is built from TRBV6-1 and TRBJ2-3; 8 bases are shared with TRBD2. The germline CDR1 and CDR2 sequences are MNHNS and SASEGT. V was pared by 6 bases and J by 0 bases, with 5 bases of the junction left unmatched. The CDR3 consists of 15 residues. The CDR3 DNA is TGTGCCAGCAGGGACCAGCGGGAGAGCACAGATACGCAGTATTTT. Translation: CASRDQRESTDTQYF.

This clonotype has a handful of counts. This chain uses TRBV7-8 with TRBJ2-7; D remains ambiguous. Germline CDR1 and CDR2: SGHVS and FQNEAQ. V was shortened by 6 bases and J by 2 bases, with 11 bases between the two germline ends. The CDR3 covers 13 residues. The CDR3 sequence: CASRPGSPYEQYF. The CDR3 coding sequence is TGTGCCAGCAGGCCGGGCTCGCCCTACGAGCAGTACTTC.

V usage is TRBV5-1 and J usage is TRBJ1-2; no clear D gene. The CDR3 runs to 12 residues. Germline V gene sequence: CDR1 SGHRS, CDR2 YFSETQ. The ends were cut back, 5 bases at V and 6 bases at J, with 11 bases in the middle. DNA for the CDR3: TGCGCCAGCAGTCCCACTGGGGATGGCTACACCTTC. Protein sequence: CASSPTGDGYTF.

The rearrangement links TRBV12-3 or TRBV12-4 to TRBJ2-1; D is unclear. Trimming pared 3 bases from V and 5 bases from J, leaving 14 bases between. The CDR3 loop spans 15 amino acids. In DNA, the CDR3 is TGTGCCAGCAGTTTTTTCAGTAATTTAAACAATGAGCAGTTCTTC. It is translated as CASSFFSNLNNEQFF.

This clonotype was seen repeatedly, ten times or more. V usage is TRBV12-3 or TRBV12-4 and J usage is TRBJ1-2; no definite D call. The CDR3 contains 12 residues. The V gene lost 3 bases and the J gene lost 8 bases, with 10 bases spanning the gap. The CDR3 DNA reads TGTGCCAGCAGTTTTTGGGTGGAGGGCTACACCTTC. Amino acid sequence: CASSFWVEGYTF.

The V call is TRBV15, the J call TRBJ2-3; no definite D call. The V gene lost 5 bases and the J gene lost 1 base, with 13 bases spanning the gap. CDR1 is LNHNV and CDR2 is YYDKDF in the germline V gene (reference sequence). CDR3 length equals 15 residues. CDR3 nucleotides: TGTGCCACCAGCCCCCATACTACACGCACAGATACGCAGTATTTT. Translation gives CATSPHTTRTDTQYF. Drawing the rest from reference TRBV15 and TRBJ2-3, the complete variable domain is DAMVIQNPRYQVTQFGKPVTLSCSQTLNHNVMYWYQQKSSQAPKLLFHYYDKDFNNEADTPDNFQSRRPNTSFCFLDIRSPGLGDTAMYLCATSPHTTRTDTQYFGPGTRLTVL.